The entry below describes one T cell receptor beta chain. V dropped 2 bases and J dropped 0; count of bases not matched to a gene: 7. The CDR3 loop spans 16 amino acids. The V gene's germline CDR1 is LGHDT and CDR2 YNNKEL (reference sequence). Only in-frame clones appear in the TCRdb table, and some are missing; sequencing was by immunoSEQ multiplex PCR. This table has some 300,000 clones, around 83% appearing once. The sample comes from a study of Ad26.COV2.S vaccination and SARS-CoV-2 variants. Looking at the study overall: Intramuscular Ad26.COV2.S doses were given once or twice, 56 days apart.

Treatment defined: roughly 19 received Ad26.COV2.S at low or high dose, single or two shots; about five received placebo; per-sample allocation not given. It was on day 63 after the first vaccine or placebo injection that samples were taken. The chain couples TRBV3-1 (or the pseudogene TRBV3-2) to TRBJ2-7; TRBD2 aligns across 7 bases. The clonotype originates from a person between 18 and 59 years old who received the Ad26.COV2.S COVID-19 vaccine or a placebo. The specimen was peripheral blood, collected in a trial of Ad26.COV2.S vaccine versus placebo. The CDR3 DNA sequence: TGTGCCAGCAGCCAAAATCGGCTAGCGGTCTCCTACGAGCAGTACTTC. It yields the protein CASSQNRLAVSYEQYF.